The rows below give T cell receptor beta chains drawn from one sample of a study of cytomegalovirus exposure and HLA in healthy donors. The method was immunoSEQ multiplex PCR; TCRdb's version includes in-frame clones alone and lacks a portion of them. The ten most abundant clones cover 1.3% of a sample with about 160,000 clones. Sequencing input: PBMCs. The receptors derive from a woman aged 55-69 years in good health and CMV-seronegative. CDR3s include the opening cysteine and the closing phenylalanine or tryptophan. Each record gives: V gene, J gene, D gene, CDR3 DNA, CDR3 protein. A D gene is named only where the DNA matches it firmly.

v_call: TRBV10-1; j_call: TRBJ2-3; d_call: .; cdr3_nt: TGCGCCAGCAGTGAGGGAGGGCCCGGTAGCACAGATACGCAGTATTTT; cdr3_aa: CASSEGGPGSTDTQYF
v_call: TRBV5-4; j_call: TRBJ2-1; d_call: .; cdr3_nt: TGTGCCAGCAGCTTCCACGCGTATGAGCAGTTCTTC; cdr3_aa: CASSFHAYEQFF
v_call: TRBV7-9; j_call: TRBJ1-1; d_call: .; cdr3_nt: TGTGCCAGCAGCTTAGAACACAACACTGAAGCTTTCTTT; cdr3_aa: CASSLEHNTEAFF
v_call: TRBV2; j_call: TRBJ2-7; d_call: .; cdr3_nt: TGTGCCAGCAGATGGGCGCTTGATAGCTCCTACGAGCAGTACTTC; cdr3_aa: CASRWALDSSYEQYF
v_call: TRBV2; j_call: TRBJ1-3; d_call: TRBD1; cdr3_nt: TGTGCCAGCAGTCTACAGGGGAGCTCTGGAAACACCATATATTTT; cdr3_aa: CASSLQGSSGNTIYF
v_call: TRBV27; j_call: TRBJ1-4; d_call: .; cdr3_nt: TGTGCCAGCGCCCCCTACAGGGCAACTAATGAAAAACTGTTTTTT; cdr3_aa: CASAPYRATNEKLFF
v_call: TRBV9; j_call: TRBJ2-3; d_call: TRBD2; cdr3_nt: TGTGCCAGCAGCCCAAGCGGGAGTCCAGATACGCAGTATTTT; cdr3_aa: CASSPSGSPDTQYF
v_call: TRBV9; j_call: TRBJ2-1; d_call: TRBD2; cdr3_nt: TGTGCCAGCAGCGTCGGGACTAGGGGCAATGAGCAGTTCTTC; cdr3_aa: CASSVGTRGNEQFF
v_call: TRBV7-3; j_call: TRBJ2-7; d_call: .; cdr3_nt: TGTGCCAGCAGCTTAGACAGCAAGGTTTCCTACGAGCAGTACTTC; cdr3_aa: CASSLDSKVSYEQYF
v_call: TRBV2; j_call: TRBJ2-5; d_call: TRBD2; cdr3_nt: TGTGCCAGCAATTTTGGGACTAGCGGACAAGAGACCCAGTACTTC; cdr3_aa: CASNFGTSGQETQYF
v_call: TRBV4-2; j_call: TRBJ2-3; d_call: TRBD2; cdr3_nt: TGTGCCAGCAGCCAAGACCCCTTACTAGCGGGAGCCGATACGCAGTATTTT; cdr3_aa: CASSQDPLLAGADTQYF